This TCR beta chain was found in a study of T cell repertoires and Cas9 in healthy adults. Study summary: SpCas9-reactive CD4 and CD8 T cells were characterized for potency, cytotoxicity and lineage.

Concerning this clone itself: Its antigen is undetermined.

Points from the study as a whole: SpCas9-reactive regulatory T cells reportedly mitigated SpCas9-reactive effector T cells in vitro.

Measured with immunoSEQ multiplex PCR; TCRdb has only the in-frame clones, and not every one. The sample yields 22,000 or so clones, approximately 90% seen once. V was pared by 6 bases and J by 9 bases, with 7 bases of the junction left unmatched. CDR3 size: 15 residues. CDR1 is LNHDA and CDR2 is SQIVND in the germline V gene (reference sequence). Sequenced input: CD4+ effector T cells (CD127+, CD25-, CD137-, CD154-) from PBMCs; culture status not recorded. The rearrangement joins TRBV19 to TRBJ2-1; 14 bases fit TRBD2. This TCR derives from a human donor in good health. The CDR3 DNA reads TGTGCCAGTAGCCTGACTAGCGGGGGGGCCCTTGAGCAGTTCTTC. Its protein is CASSLTSGGALEQFF.